This record covers a single TCR beta chain. Individual cDNA molecules were tagged with unique molecular identifiers, the study reported. A single record per CDR3 protein comes from TCRdb applying MiXCR to the 5' RACE reads. The repertoire holds about 64,000 distinct CDR3 sequences, with roughly 18% as singletons. Germline V gives CDR1 DFQATT, CDR2 SNEGSKA (reference sequence). CDR3 size: 17 residues. The junction had 6 bases not matched to a gene; V was cut back by 3 bases and J by 2 bases. The source of the sample is a study of early T cells in non-severe SARS-CoV-2 infection. Overall study: The sequenced material was bulk RNA from unsorted whole blood, and its chains were unpaired.

This specimen was whole blood, taken at baseline. V usage is TRBV20-1 and J usage is TRBJ2-1; 14 bases map to TRBD2. The TCR was taken from an adult who was a healthcare worker with PCR-confirmed SARS-CoV-2 infection or an uninfected control (not recorded which). The CDR3 here is CSASGTSGSRTYNEQFF. Written as DNA, the CDR3 is TGCAGTGCTAGCGGGACTAGCGGGAGTAGGACCTACAATGAGCAGTTCTTC.